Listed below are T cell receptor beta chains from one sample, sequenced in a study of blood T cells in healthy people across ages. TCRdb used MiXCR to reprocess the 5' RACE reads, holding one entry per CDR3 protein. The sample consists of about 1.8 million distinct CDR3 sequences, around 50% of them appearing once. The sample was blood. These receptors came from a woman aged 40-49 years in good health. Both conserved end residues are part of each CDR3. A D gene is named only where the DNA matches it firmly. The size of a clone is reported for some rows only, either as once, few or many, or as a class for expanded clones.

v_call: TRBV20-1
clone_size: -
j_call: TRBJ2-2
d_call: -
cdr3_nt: TGCAGTGCTAGAGGCCCGGTAACCGGGGAGCTGTTTTTT
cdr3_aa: CSARGPVTGELFF

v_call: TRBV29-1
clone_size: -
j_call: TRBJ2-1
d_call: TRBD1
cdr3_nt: TGCAGCGTCCCAGGGGGCAATGAGCAGTTCTTC
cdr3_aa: CSVPGGNEQFF

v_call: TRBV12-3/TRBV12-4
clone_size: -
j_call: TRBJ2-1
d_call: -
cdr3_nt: TGTGCCAGCAGTCCCAACAGGGGAGGGTTCGTACCTGAGCAGTTCTTC
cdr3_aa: CASSPNRGGFVPEQFF

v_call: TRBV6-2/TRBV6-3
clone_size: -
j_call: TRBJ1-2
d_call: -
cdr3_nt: TGTGCCAGCAGAGACCTTGGCTACACCTTC
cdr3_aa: CASRDLGYTF

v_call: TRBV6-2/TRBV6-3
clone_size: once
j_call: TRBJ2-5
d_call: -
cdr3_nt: TGTGCCAGCAGCCCAGTTACGAGGGAGCAGTACTTC
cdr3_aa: CASSPVTREQYF

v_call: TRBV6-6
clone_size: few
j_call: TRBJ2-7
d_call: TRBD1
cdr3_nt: TGTGCCAGTCAAGCCGGAGACGGACAGGGCGATCGCGAGCAGTACTTC
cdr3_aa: CASQAGDGQGDREQYF

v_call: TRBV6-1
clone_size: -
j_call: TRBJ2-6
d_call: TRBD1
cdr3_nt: TGTGCCATACGGGACAGGGGCGGATCCCCTGGGGCCAACGTCCTGACTTTC
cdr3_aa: CAIRDRGGSPGANVLTF

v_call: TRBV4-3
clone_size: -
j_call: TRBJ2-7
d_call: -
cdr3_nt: TGCGCCAGCAGCCAAGAAGGGTCCAGGTCCTACGAGCAGTACTTC
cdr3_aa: CASSQEGSRSYEQYF

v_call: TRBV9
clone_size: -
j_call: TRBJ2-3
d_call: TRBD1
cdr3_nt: TGTGCCAGCAGCGCATCCGGCGGTTATATGAGGGGGCAACAAGATACGCAGTATTTT
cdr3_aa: CASSASGGYMRGQQDTQYF

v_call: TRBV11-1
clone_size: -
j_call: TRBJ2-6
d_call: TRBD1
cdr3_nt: TGTGCCAGCAGCTTTTTCCGGGACAGGGTCTCTGGGGCCGACGTCCTGACTTTC
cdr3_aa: CASSFFRDRVSGADVLTF

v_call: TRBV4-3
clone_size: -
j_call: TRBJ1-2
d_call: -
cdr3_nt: TGCGCCAGCAGCCAAGAGGCGAATAACTATGGCTACACCTTC
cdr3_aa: CASSQEANNYGYTF

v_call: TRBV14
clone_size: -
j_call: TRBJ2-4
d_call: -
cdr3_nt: TGTGCCAGCAGCCAAGTTCTACGCGGGACAGTTCTAGCCAAAAACATTCAGTACTTC
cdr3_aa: CASSQVLRGTVLAKNIQYF

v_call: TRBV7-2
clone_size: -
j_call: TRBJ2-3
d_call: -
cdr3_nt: TGTGCCAGCAGCCCCCCGAGGACTGGGGTTGCTGATACGCAGTATTTT
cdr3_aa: CASSPPRTGVADTQYF

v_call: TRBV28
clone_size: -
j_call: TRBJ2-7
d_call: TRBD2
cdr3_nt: TGTGCCAGCACCGACTCAGTAGGCCAAGGGACTAATTCCTACGAGCAGTACTTC
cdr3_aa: CASTDSVGQGTNSYEQYF

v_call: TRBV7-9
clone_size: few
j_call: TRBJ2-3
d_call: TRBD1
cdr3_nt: TGTGCCAGCAGTACCCGGGACAGGGTTCGAGATACGCAGTATTTT
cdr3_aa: CASSTRDRVRDTQYF

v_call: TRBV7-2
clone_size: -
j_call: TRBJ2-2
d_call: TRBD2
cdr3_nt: TGTGCCAGCAGTCCGGGGGGTCAGAACACCGGGGAGCTGTTTTTT
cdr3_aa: CASSPGGQNTGELFF

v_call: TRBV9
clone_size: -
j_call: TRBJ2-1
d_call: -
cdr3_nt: TGTGCCAGCAGCCCCCATCCCCAGAATGAGCAGTTCTTC
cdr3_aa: CASSPHPQNEQFF

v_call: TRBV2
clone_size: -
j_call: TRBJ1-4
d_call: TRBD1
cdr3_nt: TGTGCCAGCAGTGAAGCGGCGACAGGGCCCGGACTAAATGAAAAACTGTTTTTT
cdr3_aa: CASSEAATGPGLNEKLFF

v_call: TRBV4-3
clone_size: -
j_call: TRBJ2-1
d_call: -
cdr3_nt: TGCGCCAGCAGCCAAGATTTCTTTACAGGAGGGGATGAGCAGTTCTTC
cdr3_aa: CASSQDFFTGGDEQFF

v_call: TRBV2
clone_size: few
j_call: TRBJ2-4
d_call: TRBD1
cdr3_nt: TGTGCCAGCAGTGAAGGATACAGGGGTACGGCCAAAAACATTCAGTACTTC
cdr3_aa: CASSEGYRGTAKNIQYF

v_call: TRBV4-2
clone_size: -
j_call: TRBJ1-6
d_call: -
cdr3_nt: TGTGCCAGCAGCCCGGACAGTAATCCCCGCTCCTATAATTCACCCCTCCACTTT
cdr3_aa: CASSPDSNPRSYNSPLHF

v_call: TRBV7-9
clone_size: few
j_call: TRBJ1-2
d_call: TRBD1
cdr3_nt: TGTGCCAGCAGCTCTATATTAGACAGGGGATCCTATGGCTACACCTTC
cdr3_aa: CASSSILDRGSYGYTF

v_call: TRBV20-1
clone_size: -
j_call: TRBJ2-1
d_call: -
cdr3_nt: TGCAGTGCTAGAGATCAGACAGGTTACAATGAGCAGTTCTTC
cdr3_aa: CSARDQTGYNEQFF

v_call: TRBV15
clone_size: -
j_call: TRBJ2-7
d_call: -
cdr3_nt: TGTGCCACCAGCAGAGAGACCGACGAGCAGTACTTC
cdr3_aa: CATSRETDEQYF

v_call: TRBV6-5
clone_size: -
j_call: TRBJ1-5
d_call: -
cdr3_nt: TGTGCCAGCAGTCGCGGGTGGGGCAATCAGCCCCAGCATTTT
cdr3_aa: CASSRGWGNQPQHF

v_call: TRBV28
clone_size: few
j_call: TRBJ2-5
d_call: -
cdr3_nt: TGTGCCAGCAGTTTATGGAGTAGAACGCAAGAGACCCAGTACTTC
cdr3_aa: CASSLWSRTQETQYF

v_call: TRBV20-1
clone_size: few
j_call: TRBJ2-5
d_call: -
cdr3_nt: TGCAGTGCTAGGAGCAGCTTACAAGAGACCCAGTACTTC
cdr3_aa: CSARSSLQETQYF

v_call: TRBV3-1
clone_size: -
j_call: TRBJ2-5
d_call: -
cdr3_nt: TGTGCCAGCAGCCTTGTTGCGGTGGCCTCCTACGAACAGTACTTC
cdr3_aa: CASSLVAVASYEQYF

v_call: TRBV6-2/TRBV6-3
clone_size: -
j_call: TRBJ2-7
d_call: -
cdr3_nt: TGTGCCAGCAAACCACAGGGTTCCTACGAGCAGTACTTC
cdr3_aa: CASKPQGSYEQYF

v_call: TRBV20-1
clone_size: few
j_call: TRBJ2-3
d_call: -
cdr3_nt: TGCAGTGCTAGAGATTCGAGGCAGGGGACAGATACGCAGTATTTT
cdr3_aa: CSARDSRQGTDTQYF

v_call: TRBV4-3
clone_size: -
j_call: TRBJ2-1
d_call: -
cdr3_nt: TGCGCCAGCAGCCAAGAAGGCCGTTTATATTACAATGAGCAGTTCTTC
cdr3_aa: CASSQEGRLYYNEQFF

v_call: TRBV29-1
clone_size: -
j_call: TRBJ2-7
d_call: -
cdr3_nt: TGCAGCGTTGACAGGGGGGCCCTCTACAATGAGCAGTACTTC
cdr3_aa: CSVDRGALYNEQYF

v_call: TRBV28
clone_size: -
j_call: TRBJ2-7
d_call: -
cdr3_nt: TGTGCCAGCAGAACAAGAATTTCACGGGCCTACGAGCAGTACTTC
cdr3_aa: CASRTRISRAYEQYF

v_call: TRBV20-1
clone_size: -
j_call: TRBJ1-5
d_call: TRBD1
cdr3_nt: TGCAGTGCTAGGGTACAGGGGGACGTACAGCCCCAGCATTTT
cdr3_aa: CSARVQGDVQPQHF

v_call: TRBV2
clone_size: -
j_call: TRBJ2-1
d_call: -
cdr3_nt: TGTGCCAGCAGACCCGGACTGATTGAATCGAATGAGCAGTTCTTC
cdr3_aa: CASRPGLIESNEQFF

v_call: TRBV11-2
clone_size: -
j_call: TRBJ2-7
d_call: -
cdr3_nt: TGTGCCAGCAGCAATCGCGGGACAGAAGACTCCTGCGAGCAGTACTTC
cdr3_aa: CASSNRGTEDSCEQYF

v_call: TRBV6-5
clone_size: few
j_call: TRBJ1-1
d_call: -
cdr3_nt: TGTGCCAGCAGTTACTGGGACGGCGCGGCTTTCTTT
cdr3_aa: CASSYWDGAAFF

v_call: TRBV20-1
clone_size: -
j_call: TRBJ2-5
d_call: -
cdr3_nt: TGCAGTCCCAGTAGGGGGAGAGAGGGGGAGACCCAGTACTTC
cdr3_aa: CSPSRGREGETQYF

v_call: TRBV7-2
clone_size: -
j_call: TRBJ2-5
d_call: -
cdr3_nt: TGTGCCAGCAGCACCACCCAGGACAGACAAGAGACCCAGTACTTC
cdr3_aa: CASSTTQDRQETQYF

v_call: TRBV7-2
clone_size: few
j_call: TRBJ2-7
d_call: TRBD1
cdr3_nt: TGTGCCAGCAGCGAGCCGACAGGGCCCTACGAGCAGTACTTC
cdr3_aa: CASSEPTGPYEQYF

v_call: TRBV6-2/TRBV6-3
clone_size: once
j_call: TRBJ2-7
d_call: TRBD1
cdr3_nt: TGTGCCAGCAGTTCTGGACAGGGGATTTTTTACGAGCAGTACTTC
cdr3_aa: CASSSGQGIFYEQYF

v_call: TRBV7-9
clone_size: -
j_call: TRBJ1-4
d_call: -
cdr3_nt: TGTGCCAGCAGCTCTGGACATTTTCCTGAAAAACTGTTTTTT
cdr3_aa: CASSSGHFPEKLFF